Sequencing of this T cell receptor (beta chain) was carried out in a study of CD8+CD57+ T cells in acquired aplastic anemia. For this clonotype: Its antigen remains unidentified.

With 1 base clipped from V and 2 bases from J, the junction kept 5 bases outside the gene matches. From germline, CDR1 is SGDLS and CDR2 YYNGEE. The CDR3 is 16 amino acids. Study-level results: Common to patients and controls were 25 to 30 CD8+ CDR3 sequences.

The authors sequenced patients whose flow cytometry had shown CD8+CD57+ cell expansion. According to the study, genomic DNA was the template for TCR beta VDJ and CDR3 profiling. TCRdb redid the calling of the reads with MiXCR, one entry per CDR3 protein. The sample records about 260,000 distinct CDR3 sequences, approximately 80% being singletons. J is TRBJ2-3 and V is TRBV9; 9 positions agree with TRBD2. The sequencing input was sorted CD4+, CD8+, or CD8+CD57+ T cells (not recorded which) from PBMCs. This TCR came from a human donor with aplastic anemia. The CDR3 coding sequence is TGTGCCAGCAGCGTATATCGCGGGGGGGACACAGATACGCAGTATTTT. Amino acid sequence: CASSVYRGGDTDTQYF.